Shown below are 18 T cell receptor beta chains from a single sample sequenced in a study of cytomegalovirus exposure and HLA in healthy donors. Primers included in the PCR were 60 Vbeta and 13 Jbeta primers. Using immunoSEQ multiplex PCR, the repertoire was profiled, and TCRdb retains in-frame clones only, with some absent. The sample has 40,000 to 50,000 clones, less than 75% seen once. The sequenced sample was PBMCs. These receptors all stem from a man aged 25-40 years in good health and CMV-seronegative.

The chain uses TRBV30 and TRBJ1-1, with 8 bases that match TRBD1. Germline V gene data show CDR1 as GTSNPN and CDR2 as SVGIG (reference sequence). The CDR3 is 13 amino acids. Trimming took 8 bases from V and 6 from J; bases not matched to a gene: 11. The CDR3 DNA reads as TGTGCCGGAGAGACAGGGGTGGGCGCTGAAGCTTTCTTT. It translates to CAGETGVGAEAFF.

The rearrangement uses TRBV6-5 and TRBJ1-2; 9 bases align to TRBD1. J lost 7 bases, V lost 4 bases, and 10 bases had no gene match. This CDR3 is 15 amino acids long. CDR1 is MNHEY and CDR2 is SVGAGI in the germline V gene. The CDR3 bases are TGTGCCAGCAGTTTCGGGACAGGGCGCGACCCTGGCTACACCTTC. Amino acids: CASSFGTGRDPGYTF.

The CDR3 protein is CASSDETGLYEQYF. DNA for the CDR3: TGCGCCAGCAGTGATGAGACAGGGCTCTACGAGCAGTACTTC. The V and J genes are TRBV10-1 and TRBJ2-7; TRBD1 matches at 7 bases. Germline V gene sequence: CDR1 WNHNN, CDR2 SYGVQD (reference sequence). The CDR3 runs to 14 residues. Germline trimming cut 3 bases from V and 3 bases from J; bases unmatched to any gene: 5.

The V gene is TRBV11-2, the J gene TRBJ2-7; 13 bases map to TRBD2. Germline V gene lookup returns CDR1 SGHAT and CDR2 FQNNGV. CDR3 length: 15 amino acids. After removal of 5 bases from V and 5 bases from J, the junction contained 6 bases not matched to a gene. The CDR3 bases are TGTGCCAGCAGCCGGACTAGCGGGAGTCCCCACGAGCAGTACTTC. Its translation: CASSRTSGSPHEQYF.

This clone was counted only a few times. J is TRBJ2-5 and V is TRBV30; D gene unclear. The V gene's germline CDR1 is GTSNPN and CDR2 SVGIG (reference sequence). The CDR3 consists of 15 residues. Trimming took 0 bases from V and 2 from J, leaving 13 bases between them. The CDR3 reads CAWSVGSNSQETQYF. As DNA, the CDR3 is TGTGCCTGGAGTGTGGGCAGCAACTCTCAAGAGACCCAGTACTTC.

The chain is built from TRBV2 and TRBJ2-7; D call uncertain. This CDR3 spans 12 amino acids. V lost 5 bases and J 5 bases, leaving 10 bases between the germline ends. Germline loops: CDR1 SNHLY, CDR2 FYNNEI. The CDR3 is CASSNQVDEQYF. The CDR3 nucleotides are TGTGCCAGCAGTAACCAGGTAGACGAGCAGTACTTC.

This chain joins TRBV6-1 and TRBJ2-1; tentatively, D is TRBD2 (7 bases). This CDR3 spans 16 amino acids. In germline, CDR1 is MNHNS, CDR2 SASEGT. Trimming shortened V by 0 bases and J by 4 bases, and 13 bases separated the two germline ends. The CDR3, as DNA: TGTGCCAGCAGTGAAGCAGGGGGAGGGGTTTACAATGAGCAGTTCTTC. Translating gives CASSEAGGGVYNEQFF.

V and J are TRBV2 and TRBJ2-2; 12 nucleotides align to TRBD2. Looked up from germline, CDR1 is SNHLY and CDR2 is FYNNEI. The CDR3 length is 16 residues. V dropped 2 bases and J dropped 5; count of bases not matched to a gene: 3. CDR3 sequence reads: CASSEPGTSGTGELFF. The CDR3 DNA is TGTGCCAGCAGTGAACCCGGGACTAGCGGGACCGGGGAGCTGTTTTTT.

This sequence joins TRBV5-1 and TRBJ2-3, with TRBD2 as a possible D gene (6 bases). V shed 5 bases and J shed 0 bases, with 16 bases lying between them. The V gene's germline CDR1 is SGHRS and CDR2 YFSETQ. This CDR3 region has 16 residues. The CDR3 bases are TGCGCCAGCAGTTTCGGGGGATCCACTAGCACAGATACGCAGTATTTT. Its translation is CASSFGGSTSTDTQYF.

The chain is built from TRBV7-7 and TRBJ2-5, with 7 bases matching TRBD1. This CDR3 is 16 amino acids long. CDR1 and CDR2 (germline): SSHAT, FNYEAQ (reference sequence). The V gene end was trimmed by 1 base and the J gene end by 6 bases; junction bases not matched to a gene: 11. CDR3 amino acids: CASSLGPRGGEKTQYF. CDR3 nucleotides: TGTGCCAGCAGCTTAGGCCCGCGAGGGGGCGAAAAGACCCAGTACTTC.

This clone was counted only a few times. This chain uses TRBV10-3 with TRBJ1-3; 9 nucleotides line up with TRBD1. Germline V gene data show CDR1 as ENHRY and CDR2 as SYGVKD. V gave up 10 bases and J gave up 6 bases; unmatched junction bases: 7. The CDR3 length is 13 residues. The CDR3 sequence is CATGTGPENTIYF. The CDR3, as DNA: TGTGCCACCGGGACAGGGCCCGAAAACACCATATATTTT.

J is TRBJ1-2 and V is TRBV30; D is undetermined. Germline assignment: CDR1 GTSNPN and CDR2 SVGIG (reference sequence). This CDR3 contains 15 residues. Trimming took 3 bases from V and 3 from J, leaving 17 bases between them. The CDR3 sequence is CAWSRFAGTDYGYTF. The DNA of the CDR3 is TGTGCCTGGAGCCGATTCGCCGGAACAGACTATGGCTACACCTTC.

The chain couples TRBV19 to TRBJ1-1, with D possibly being TRBD1 (6 bases). CDR1 and CDR2 from the germline V gene are LNHDA and SQIVND (reference sequence). V gave up 8 bases and J gave up 1 base, with 23 bases separating them. The CDR3 sequence is 17 residues long. The chain's CDR3 is CASSHRYRPGANTEAFF. The CDR3 DNA reads TGTGCCAGTTCACATCGCTACCGGCCAGGGGCGAACACTGAAGCTTTCTTT. Full variable domain (rest looked up from reference TRBV19 and TRBJ1-1): DGGITQSPKYLFRKEGQNVTLSCEQNLNHDAMYWYRQDPGQGLRLIYYSQIVNDFQKGDIAEGYSVSREKKESFPLTVTSAQKNPTAFYLCASSHRYRPGANTEAFFGQGTRLTVV.

This chain connects TRBV30 to TRBJ2-7; TRBD1 matches at 10 bases. Germline-derived CDR1 and CDR2 are GTSNPN and SVGIG (reference sequence). The ends lost 2 bases at V and 6 bases at J; junction bases unmatched: 10. This CDR3 contains 15 residues. The CDR3 region has the DNA TGTGCCTGGAGTAGAACGACAGGGGGCGGGGCCGAGCAGTACTTC. Its protein product is CAWSRTTGGGAEQYF.

J is TRBJ1-5 and V is TRBV28; tentatively, D is TRBD1 (5 bases). Germline V gene lookup returns CDR1 MDHEN and CDR2 SYDVKM. Trimming cost V 3 bases and J 7 bases, with 13 bases left between them. The CDR3 totals 14 residues. The CDR3 DNA is TGTGCCAGCAGTTTCCGCGGGGCCGGCCAGCCCCAGCATTTT. Translation: CASSFRGAGQPQHF. The whole variable domain, filled in from reference TRBV28 and TRBJ1-5, reads DVKVTQSSRYLVKRTGEKVFLECVQDMDHENMFWYRQDPGLGLRLIYFSYDVKMKEKGDIPEGYSVSREKKERFSLILESASTNQTSMYLCASSFRGAGQPQHFGDGTRLSIL.

This clone was detected a few times. The chain combines TRBV7-8 with TRBJ2-7, with TRBD2 matching over 8 bases. This CDR3 region has 14 residues. CDR1 and CDR2 from the germline V gene are SGHVS and FQNEAQ. J gave up 2 bases and V 5 bases, and 5 bases lay outside the gene matches. CDR3 region: CASSRGAGAYEQYF. The CDR3 DNA reads as TGTGCCAGCAGCCGAGGAGCGGGAGCCTACGAGCAGTACTTC.

This chain connects TRBV27 to TRBJ2-5; 14 bases map to TRBD2. J lost 7 bases, V lost 5 bases, and 15 bases had no gene match. The CDR3 extends over 18 amino acids. Germline lookup yields CDR1 MNHEY and CDR2 SMNVEV (reference sequence). CDR3: CASSTYAGTSGRDGTQYF. Here the CDR3 DNA reads TGTGCCAGCAGTACCTACGCCGGGACTAGCGGGAGAGATGGGACCCAGTACTTC.

The count of this clone is one. V and J are TRBV7-9 and TRBJ2-1, with D unclear. This CDR3 region has 17 residues. Germline-derived CDR1 and CDR2 are SEHNR and FQNEAQ (reference sequence). Trimming removed 4 bases at V and 5 bases at J, with 21 bases between. CDR3 nucleotide sequence: TGTGCCAGCAGCTCCCCAGCCCGCGGTCGCCAAAACAATGAGCAGTTCTTC. Encoded protein: CASSSPARGRQNNEQFF.